This T cell receptor (beta chain) originates from a study of blood T cell repertoires in COVID-19. TCRdb keeps only in-frame clones here, not all; method: immunoSEQ multiplex PCR. The sample shows under 250,000 clones, around four fifths of them seen only once. Germline lookup yields CDR1 SEHNR and CDR2 FQNEAQ (reference sequence). The CDR3 loop spans 14 amino acids. The V gene lost 3 bases and the J gene lost 6 bases, with 12 bases spanning the gap. Sequenced sample: peripheral blood. This TCR was recovered from a woman aged 55-75 years with active or convalescent COVID-19. V usage is TRBV7-9 and J usage is TRBJ2-1, with a tentative D call TRBD2 (6 bases). The CDR3 sequence is CASSFSGTLNEQFF. As DNA, the CDR3 is TGTGCCAGCAGCTTTTCCGGGACTCTCAATGAGCAGTTCTTC.